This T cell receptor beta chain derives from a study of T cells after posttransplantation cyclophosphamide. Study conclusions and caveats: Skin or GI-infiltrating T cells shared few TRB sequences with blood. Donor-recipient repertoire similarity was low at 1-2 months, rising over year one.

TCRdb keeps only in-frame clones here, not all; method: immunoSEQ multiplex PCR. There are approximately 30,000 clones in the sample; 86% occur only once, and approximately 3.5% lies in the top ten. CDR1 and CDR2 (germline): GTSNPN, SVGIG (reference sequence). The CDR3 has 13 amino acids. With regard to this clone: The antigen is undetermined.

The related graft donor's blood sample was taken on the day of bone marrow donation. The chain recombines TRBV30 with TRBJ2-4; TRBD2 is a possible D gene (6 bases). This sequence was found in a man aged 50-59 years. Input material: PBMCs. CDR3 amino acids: CAQERVAKNIQYF. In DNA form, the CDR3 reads TGTGCTCAGGAGCGGGTAGCCAAAAACATTCAGTACTTC.